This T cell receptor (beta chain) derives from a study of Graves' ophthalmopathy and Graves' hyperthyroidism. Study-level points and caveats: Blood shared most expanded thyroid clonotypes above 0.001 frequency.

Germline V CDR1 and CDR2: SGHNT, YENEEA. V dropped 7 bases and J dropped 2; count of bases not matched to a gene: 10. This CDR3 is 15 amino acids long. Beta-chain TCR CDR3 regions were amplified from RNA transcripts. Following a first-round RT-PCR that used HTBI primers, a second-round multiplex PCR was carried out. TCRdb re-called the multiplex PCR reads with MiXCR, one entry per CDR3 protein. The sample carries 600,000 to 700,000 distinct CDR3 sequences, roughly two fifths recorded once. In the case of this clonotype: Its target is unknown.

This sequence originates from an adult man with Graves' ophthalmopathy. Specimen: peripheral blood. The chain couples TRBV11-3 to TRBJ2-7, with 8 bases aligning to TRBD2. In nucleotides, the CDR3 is TGTGCCAGCAAGGGCGGGAGGCCACCAGCCTACGAGCAGTACTTC. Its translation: CASKGGRPPAYEQYF. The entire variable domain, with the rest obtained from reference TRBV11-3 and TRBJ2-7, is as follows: EAGVVQSPRYKIIEKKQPVAFWCNPISGHNTLYWYLQNLGQGPELLIRYENEEAVDDSQLPKDRFSAERLKGVDSTLKIQPAELGDSAVYLCASKGGRPPAYEQYFGPGTRLTVT.